This T cell receptor (beta chain) was observed in a study of T cells in Graves' hyperthyroidism and ophthalmopathy. Study results and limitations: Ophthalmopathy onset followed model prediction by a median roughly 6 months.

TCR beta CDR3 sequences were amplified from RNA transcripts. The study used the HTBI primer set for a first-round RT-PCR of the TCR CDR3. TCRdb itself ran the multiplex PCR reads through MiXCR, one entry per CDR3 protein. Found here are a few hundred thousand distinct CDR3 sequences, roughly 20% of them singletons; the top ten hold about 25%. This CDR3 comprises 18 residues. CDR1 is SGDLS, CDR2 YYNGEE, per germline. Trimming left V 0 bases short and J 2 bases short, with 18 bases between. There are a few counts of this clonotype. The antigen is not known. Source material: blood. This clonotype was obtained from a man aged 18 to 29 with Graves' hyperthyroidism. The genes are TRBV9 and TRBJ1-5, with D possibly being TRBD1 (5 bases). CDR3 amino acids: CASSVATRGGNGNQPQHF. DNA of the CDR3: TGTGCCAGCAGCGTAGCTACGAGGGGAGGGAATGGCAATCAGCCCCAGCATTTT.